This T cell receptor beta chain originates from a study of cytomegalovirus exposure and HLA in healthy donors. It was healthy bone marrow donors who served as donors. The junction had 5 bases not matched to a gene; V was cut back by 4 bases and J by 3 bases. The germline CDR1 and CDR2 sequences are SGHRS and YFSETQ. The CDR3 consists of 15 residues. Both 60 Vbeta primers and 13 Jbeta primers went into the PCR. Produced via immunoSEQ multiplex PCR; TCRdb's table is partial and in-frame only. Of some 120,000 clones in the sample, about 10% were seen once. This clone showed up just a few times. This chain joins TRBV5-1 and TRBJ1-4, with TRBD1 matching over 8 bases. The sequenced sample was PBMCs. This TCR was recovered from a woman younger than 35 in good health and CMV-seropositive. In DNA, the CDR3 is TGCGCCAGCAGCGTATTGGGACAGGCTAATGAAAAACTGTTTTTT. It yields the protein CASSVLGQANEKLFF.